The 14 T cell receptor beta chains presented below share a single source sample, sequenced in a study of Graves' ophthalmopathy and Graves' hyperthyroidism. Amplification of the TCR beta CDR3 regions used RNA transcripts (as template). HTBI primers served in a first-round RT-PCR, which a second-round multiplex PCR followed. TCRdb independently ran MiXCR on the multiplex PCR reads; one entry per CDR3 protein. The data hold 360,000 or so distinct CDR3 sequences, with approximately 16% observed a single time. Sequenced sample: peripheral blood. The origin of the receptors is a woman younger than 30 with Graves' ophthalmopathy.

This clonotype showed up many times. The chain employs TRBV7-3 and TRBJ1-1, with TRBD1 as a possible D gene (5 bases). Germline V CDR1 and CDR2: SGHTA, FQGTGA. Trimming took 7 bases from V and 0 from J, leaving 15 bases between them. CDR3 length: 15 amino acids. The CDR3 DNA is TGTGCCAGCAAACTAACAGGAGATTTGAACACTGAAGCTTTCTTT. It yields the protein CASKLTGDLNTEAFF.

This clonotype was observed a handful of times. This chain links TRBV13 with TRBJ2-5, with D unresolved. V was clipped by 6 bases and J by 3 bases, with 8 bases between them. CDR1 is PRHDT and CDR2 is FYEKMQ in the germline V gene (reference sequence). This CDR3 has 12 residues. CDR3 amino acids: CASRGWEETQYF. The CDR3 DNA is TGTGCCAGCAGGGGCTGGGAAGAGACCCAGTACTTC. Filled out from reference TRBV13 and TRBJ2-5, the complete variable domain reads AAGVIQSPRHLIKEKRETATLKCYPIPRHDTVYWYQQGPGQDPQFLISFYEKMQSDKGSIPDRFSAQQFSDYHSELNMSSLELGDSALYFCASRGWEETQYFGPGTRLLVL.

This clonotype was seen at least ten times. The rearrangement joins TRBV20-1 to TRBJ1-1; TRBD1 matches at 9 bases. CDR1 DFQATT and CDR2 SNEGSKA come from the germline V gene (reference sequence). This CDR3 is built from 18 residues. Losses at the gene ends were 0 bases for V and 0 bases for J; bases not matched to a gene: 11. CDR3 DNA sequence: TGCAGTGCTAGAGATCGATGGGGACAGGGTAACATGAACACTGAAGCTTTCTTT. It translates to CSARDRWGQGNMNTEAFF.

This clonotype has a count of ten or more. The chain's CDR3 is CASGDSQETQYF. The CDR3 bases are TGTGCCAGCGGGGACAGCCAAGAGACCCAGTACTTC. The J gene is TRBJ2-5, the V gene TRBV6-1; the match to TRBD1 covers 7 bases. CDR1 and CDR2 (germline): MNHNS, SASEGT. The CDR3 has 12 residues. The junction had 1 base not matched to a gene; V was cut back by 8 bases and J by 1 base.

The sample holds one count of this clonotype. This chain connects TRBV18 to TRBJ2-5; unclear D gene. The CDR3 runs 18 residues. Germline CDR1 and CDR2: KGHSH and LQKENI. V lost 3 bases to trimming and J lost 2 bases, with 22 bases between them. CDR3 DNA: TGTGCCAGCTCACCTCATATCTTGACCCTGGCGAAGCAAGAGACCCAGTACTTC. Amino acid sequence: CASSPHILTLAKQETQYF.

The sample holds many counts of this clonotype. The genes are TRBV30 and TRBJ1-1; D might be TRBD1 (5 bases). CDR1 and CDR2 (germline): GTSNPN, SVGIG (reference sequence). Trimming took off 3 bases at V and 12 bases at J, with 23 bases between the two ends. The CDR3 length is 14 residues. CDR3 in DNA: TGTGCCTGGAGCCGCTGGGACCCCCGGAAGTATCCTTTCTTT. Its protein is CAWSRWDPRKYPFF. Looking up the rest from reference TRBV30 and TRBJ1-1 gives the full variable domain: SQTIHQWPATLVQPVGSPLSLECTVEGTSNPNLYWYRQAAGRGLQLLFYSVGIGQISSEVPQNLSASRPQDRQFILSSKKLLLSDSGFYLCAWSRWDPRKYPFFGQGTRLTVV.

The gene calls are TRBV19 and TRBJ2-7; the match to TRBD2 covers 12 bases. In germline, CDR1 is LNHDA, CDR2 SQIVND (reference sequence). This CDR3 region has 15 residues. V lost 4 bases to trimming and J lost 7 bases; unmatched junction nucleotides: 8. For the CDR3, the DNA is TGTGCCAGTAGTAGGGAACTAGCGGGAGGAAAAGAGCAGTACTTC. It specifies CASSRELAGGKEQYF.

The chain uses TRBV13 and TRBJ2-4; 14 bases agree with TRBD2. Germline CDR1 reads PRHDT; CDR2 reads FYEKMQ (reference sequence). There are 22 residues in the CDR3. V trimming: 1 base; J trimming: 7 bases; junction bases outside the gene matches: 21. The CDR3 DNA is TGTGCCAGCAGCTTAGCCAACATCGCGGGACTAGCGGGAGAAGCCGATTGGAACATTCAGTACTTC. Amino acids: CASSLANIAGLAGEADWNIQYF.

The V and J genes are TRBV29-1 and TRBJ2-5; maybe TRBD1 (5 bases). Germline loops: CDR1 SQVTM, CDR2 ANQGSEA. V was clipped by 2 bases and J by 1 base, with 8 bases between them. The length of the CDR3 is 13 residues. CDR3 protein: CSVEQGTQETQYF. CDR3 in DNA: TGCAGCGTTGAACAGGGAACCCAAGAGACCCAGTACTTC.

There are many counts of this clonotype. The V call is TRBV27, the J call TRBJ2-2; TRBD2 matches 13 bases. The V gene's germline CDR1 is MNHEY and CDR2 SMNVEV (reference sequence). Trimming removed 2 bases from V and 1 base from J; junction bases left unmatched: 4. This CDR3 region has 18 residues. For the CDR3, the DNA is TGTGCCAGCAGTTTACTACTAGCGGGAGGGGGGAACACCGGGGAGCTGTTTTTT. It specifies CASSLLLAGGGNTGELFF.

This clonotype was observed at least ten times. This sequence joins TRBV20-1 and TRBJ1-5; TRBD1 is a possible D gene (6 bases). Trimming removed 7 bases at V and 7 bases at J, with 20 bases between. The CDR3 is 14 residues long. CDR1 is DFQATT and CDR2 is SNEGSKA in the germline V gene (reference sequence). The CDR3 protein is CSVTLRGAGQPQHF. The CDR3 bases are TGCAGTGTCACACTCCGGGGGGCGGGACAGCCCCAGCATTTT.

Only a few counts were recorded for this clonotype. The CDR3 loop reads CASSRLGTGLETQYF. The CDR3 DNA sequence: TGTGCCAGCAGCCGCCTAGGGACAGGATTAGAGACCCAGTACTTC. This chain connects TRBV3-1 to TRBJ2-5, with 8 bases aligning to TRBD1. The CDR3 runs to 15 residues. V shed 4 bases and J 4 bases; nucleotides not matched to a gene: 8. Looked up from germline, CDR1 is LGHDT and CDR2 is YNNKEL (reference sequence).

This clonotype was counted once. The gene calls are TRBV7-8 and TRBJ1-1; D might be TRBD1 (5 bases). The CDR3 covers 14 residues. The germline CDR1 and CDR2 sequences are SGHVS and FQNEAQ. Trimming left V 6 bases short and J 3 bases short, with 14 bases between. The CDR3: CASSYVGRDTEAFF. CDR3 nucleotide sequence: TGTGCCAGCAGTTACGTCGGCAGGGACACTGAAGCTTTCTTT.

This clonotype was counted ten times or more. The chain couples TRBV19 to TRBJ1-1; 7 bases map to TRBD1. In germline, CDR1 is LNHDA, CDR2 SQIVND (reference sequence). V was clipped by 9 bases and J by 0 bases; unmatched bases: 13. There are 16 residues in the CDR3. The CDR3 reads CASKRRGTALNTEAFF. The CDR3 region has the DNA TGTGCCAGCAAAAGAAGGGGGACAGCTCTGAACACTGAAGCTTTCTTT.